The entry below describes one T cell receptor (beta chain). This sample is part of a study of blood T cell repertoires in COVID-19. In the study overall: The origin of the acute and convalescent COVID-19 samples was the United States, Italy and Spain.

V was trimmed by 7 bases and J by 2 bases, leaving 14 bases between them. The CDR3 contains 15 residues. Germline loops: CDR1 MNHEY, CDR2 SVGAGI. In the original analysis: Estimation of nucleated cell counts relied on the amplification of reference gene primers. Produced via immunoSEQ multiplex PCR; TCRdb's table is partial and in-frame only. V and J calls and clone size are given by that table; D and trimming were obtained from the DNA. The sample comprises 160,000 or so clones, 82% of which are singletons, and about 8.4% rests with the top ten. The chain joins TRBV6-5 to TRBJ2-2; D is possibly TRBD1 (5 bases). The specimen was peripheral blood. The sequence was collected from a woman between 65 and 79 years old with acute or convalescent COVID-19. For the CDR3, the DNA is TGTGCCAGCACCCTACTGCAGGGAAACACCGGGGAGCTGTTTTTT. Protein: CASTLLQGNTGELFF.